This T cell receptor beta chain was identified during a study of Ad26.COV2.S vaccination and SARS-CoV-2 variants. Study details: The donor participated in the COV1001 trial, in its Ad26.COV2.S arm.

Clones were sequenced by immunoSEQ multiplex PCR, and TCRdb holds only the in-frame ones, with some missing. Here the sample spans approximately 300,000 clones, roughly 84% being singletons. Germline values: CDR1 MNHEY, CDR2 SMNVEV (reference sequence). The CDR3 runs to 16 residues. V lost 8 bases, J lost 2 bases, and 15 bases stayed unmatched. Treatment defined: approximately 18 received Ad26.COV2.S at low or high dose, single or two shots; roughly five received placebo; per-sample allocation not given. It was on day 63 after the first vaccine or placebo injection that samples were taken. In Boston, the donor was an adult between 18-55 years of age. This clone was seen more than once but under ten times.

The sequence derives from a person between 18 and 65 years old who received the Ad26.COV2.S COVID-19 vaccine or a placebo. This specimen was peripheral blood, taken in a trial of Ad26.COV2.S vaccine versus placebo. The V call is TRBV27, the J call TRBJ2-7; TRBD1 aligns across 7 bases. The CDR3 sequence is CASRYSGTVAAYEQYF. In DNA, the CDR3 is TGTGCCAGCCGGTACTCCGGGACAGTCGCAGCCTACGAGCAGTACTTC.